This T cell receptor (beta chain) emerged from a study of early T cells in non-severe SARS-CoV-2 infection. The wider study: Chains stayed unpaired after sequencing of bulk RNA from unsorted whole blood.

TCRdb passed the 5' RACE reads through MiXCR, listing each CDR3 protein once. The sample has under 95,000 distinct CDR3 sequences; roughly 12% are singletons. This clonotype was detected a few times. Germline assignment: CDR1 MNHEY and CDR2 SVGAGI. V dropped 6 bases and J dropped 7; count of bases not matched to a gene: 11. The CDR3 consists of 15 residues. The rearrangement links TRBV6-5 to TRBJ1-3; 8 nucleotides agree with TRBD1. This clonotype originated in an adult who was a healthcare worker with PCR-confirmed SARS-CoV-2 infection or an uninfected control (not recorded which). Specimen: whole blood. In DNA form, the CDR3 reads TGTGCCAGCAGCGATGTACGCAGGGGGCAGAACACCATATATTTT. Amino acid sequence: CASSDVRRGQNTIYF.